These T cell receptor beta chains were read from a single sample in a study of long-term antiretroviral therapy in people with HIV. Only in-frame clones appear in the TCRdb table, and some are missing; sequencing was by immunoSEQ multiplex PCR. The sample holds more than 20,000 clones, 65% to 90% seen once. The input for sequencing was unsorted PBMCs, taken at the start of antiretroviral therapy, before treatment. These receptors were collected from a young woman with HIV. Both conserved end residues are part of each CDR3. The D gene is left open where the match is weak. Not every row has a clone size; where given, it reads once, few, many or a size class.

clone size	J gene	CDR3 length	V gene	D gene	CDR3 protein	CDR3 DNA
.	TRBJ1-5	12	TRBV28	.	CASRQGNQPQHF	TGTGCCAGCAGACAGGGAAATCAGCCCCAGCATTTT
once	TRBJ2-5	16	TRBV25-1	.	CASSERQVVGTETQYF	TGTGCCAGCAGTGAACGACAGGTAGTAGGTACAGAGACCCAGTACTTC
.	TRBJ1-1	15	TRBV6-5	.	CASSSGTAMNTEAFF	TGTGCCAGCAGTTCCGGGACCGCGATGAACACTGAAGCTTTCTTT
.	TRBJ2-1	14	TRBV6-5	.	CASSYNRGYNEQFF	TGTGCCAGCAGTTACAACCGGGGTTACAATGAGCAGTTCTTC
.	TRBJ1-5	15	TRBV28	TRBD1	CASSSTGGSNQPQHF	TGTGCCAGCAGTTCCACAGGGGGGAGCAATCAGCCCCAGCATTTT
.	TRBJ2-7	14	TRBV27	.	CASSSWRGNYEQYF	TGTGCCAGCAGTAGTTGGAGGGGTAACTACGAGCAGTACTTC
.	TRBJ1-2	16	TRBV6-6	.	CASSSHPKDEGNGYTF	TGTGCCAGCAGTTCCCACCCCAAGGACGAGGGGAATGGCTACACCTTC
.	TRBJ2-1	14	TRBV19	TRBD2	CASSLVAGVAEQFF	TGTGCCAGTAGTCTGGTAGCGGGAGTGGCTGAGCAGTTCTTC
few	TRBJ1-6	13	TRBV30	.	CASPKRANSPLHF	TGTGCCAGCCCAAAACGGGCCAATTCACCCCTCCACTTT
.	TRBJ1-4	15	TRBV6-5	.	CASSSSGLANEKLFF	TGTGCCAGCAGTTCGTCCGGACTGGCTAATGAAAAACTGTTTTTT
few	TRBJ1-3	11	TRBV28	TRBD1	CASSLGQGVYF	TGTGCCAGCAGTTTAGGACAGGGGGTATATTTT
.	TRBJ2-1	16	TRBV28	TRBD2	CASRSLAGGVYNEQFF	TGTGCCAGCAGATCGTTAGCGGGAGGGGTCTACAATGAGCAGTTCTTC
.	TRBJ2-7	13	TRBV9	.	CASSARENYEQYF	TGTGCCAGCAGCGCCCGGGAGAACTACGAGCAGTACTTC
.	TRBJ1-6	15	TRBV5-8	.	CASSFVVTDGSPLHF	TGTGCCAGCAGCTTTGTCGTGACAGATGGTTCACCCCTCCACTTT
.	TRBJ2-7	15	TRBV7-8	.	CASSRWTEDSYEQYF	TGTGCCAGCAGCCGATGGACAGAGGATTCCTACGAGCAGTACTTC
.	TRBJ2-7	13	TRBV5-6	TRBD1	CASSFGTGNEQYF	TGTGCCAGCAGCTTCGGGACAGGGAACGAGCAGTACTTC
.	TRBJ2-1	15	TRBV2	.	CASRPGTSSYNEQFF	TGTGCCAGCCGCCCCGGGACGAGCTCCTACAATGAGCAGTTCTTC
.	TRBJ2-1	13	TRBV6-5	TRBD2	CASSPGTNLEQFF	TGTGCCAGCAGTCCCGGGACTAACCTTGAGCAGTTCTTC
.	TRBJ1-4	15	TRBV19	.	CASSATGSINEKLFF	TGTGCCAGTAGTGCCACAGGGTCTATTAATGAAAAACTGTTTTTT
.	TRBJ2-7	15	TRBV19	TRBD2	CASSIQREGRDEQYF	TGTGCCAGTAGTATTCAACGGGAGGGCCGAGACGAGCAGTACTTC
.	TRBJ1-1	15	TRBV27	.	CASSLRSGRDTEAFF	TGTGCCAGCAGTCTGAGGTCAGGAAGGGACACTGAAGCTTTCTTT
once	TRBJ1-2	13	TRBV7-2	.	CASSPGETYGYTF	TGTGCCAGCAGCCCGGGGGAGACCTATGGCTACACCTTC
.	TRBJ2-1	14	TRBV25-1	.	CASSEYGGYNEQFF	TGTGCCAGCAGTGAATATGGCGGGTACAATGAGCAGTTCTTC
.	TRBJ2-5	16	TRBV11-2	TRBD2	CASSLGLAGGSGTQYF	TGTGCCAGCAGCCTAGGACTAGCGGGAGGGTCAGGGACCCAGTACTTC
.	TRBJ1-1	16	TRBV19	TRBD1	CASSTWTGLLSTEAFF	TGTGCCAGTAGTACCTGGACAGGGCTACTGAGCACTGAAGCTTTCTTT
.	TRBJ2-2	18	TRBV5-4	.	CASSVDPRGAANTGELFF	TGTGCCAGCAGCGTTGATCCCCGGGGGGCGGCGAACACCGGGGAGCTGTTTTTT
.	TRBJ1-1	11	TRBV20-1	TRBD1	CSIDRETEAFF	TGCAGCATAGACAGGGAAACCGAAGCTTTCTTT
.	TRBJ2-1	16	TRBV9	.	CASSERAREVYNEQFF	TGTGCCAGCAGCGAGAGGGCCAGGGAGGTGTACAATGAGCAGTTCTTC
once	TRBJ2-1	19	TRBV2	TRBD2	CASKSRGSGRDSSYNEQFF	TGTGCCAGCAAATCAAGGGGTAGCGGGAGGGATAGCTCCTACAATGAGCAGTTCTTC
.	TRBJ2-5	14	TRBV7-9	TRBD2	CASTLGGDQETQYF	TGTGCCAGCACCCTGGGAGGGGACCAAGAGACCCAGTACTTC
.	TRBJ1-1	15	TRBV6-5	.	CASSYSGGLNTEAFF	TGTGCCAGCAGTTACTCTGGGGGGCTGAACACTGAAGCTTTCTTT
.	TRBJ2-3	14	TRBV11-1	.	CASSLLRAADTQYF	TGTGCCAGCAGCTTATTGAGGGCGGCAGATACGCAGTATTTT
.	TRBJ2-7	16	TRBV7-6	.	CASSLVPGTGRGEQYF	TGTGCCAGCAGCTTAGTCCCAGGGACCGGACGGGGGGAGCAGTACTTC
.	TRBJ1-5	14	TRBV6-5	.	CASSYGGADQPQHF	TGTGCCAGCAGTTATGGGGGGGCAGATCAGCCCCAGCATTTT
few	TRBJ1-1	10	TRBV29-1	.	CSVYATEAFF	TGCAGCGTTTATGCAACTGAAGCTTTCTTT
.	TRBJ2-7	13	TRBV28	.	CASSLGLPYEQYF	TGTGCCAGCAGTTTAGGCCTACCCTACGAGCAGTACTTC
few	TRBJ1-1	11	TRBV7-9	.	CASSSGDTAFF	TGTGCCAGCAGCTCCGGGGATACGGCTTTCTTT
few	TRBJ1-5	14	TRBV19	.	CASRVTVSNQPQHF	TGTGCCAGTAGGGTGACAGTCAGCAATCAGCCCCAGCATTTT
.	TRBJ1-3	18	TRBV14	.	CASSQDWVGPLGGNTIYF	TGTGCCAGCAGCCAAGACTGGGTCGGGCCTTTAGGCGGAAACACCATATATTTT
.	TRBJ2-3	15	TRBV9	.	CASSPWGTGLDTQYF	TGTGCCAGCAGCCCCTGGGGGACCGGACTTGATACGCAGTATTTT
.	TRBJ2-7	15	TRBV6-5	TRBD1	CASSGPRTGRYEQYF	TGTGCCAGCAGCGGCCCCCGGACAGGGCGCTACGAGCAGTACTTC
medium-sized	TRBJ1-3	12	TRBV7-9	.	CASSPPGNTIYF	TGTGCCAGCAGCCCACCTGGAAACACCATATATTTT
.	TRBJ2-7	16	TRBV6-6	TRBD2	CASSYGTTGLAVEQYF	TGTGCCAGCAGTTACGGAACAACGGGACTAGCTGTCGAGCAGTACTTC
.	TRBJ1-4	16	TRBV12-2	.	CASRLLWEGDGEKLFF	TGTGCAAGTCGCCTCCTCTGGGAGGGTGACGGTGAAAAACTGTTTTTT
once	TRBJ1-2	13	TRBV19	.	CASRGHTGDGYTF	TGTGCCAGTAGAGGTCACACCGGGGATGGCTACACCTTC
.	TRBJ2-1	15	TRBV2	.	CASSEALPGYNEQFF	TGTGCCAGCAGTGAAGCGCTTCCGGGATACAATGAGCAGTTCTTC
once	TRBJ1-4	13	TRBV7-9	.	CASSSQGREKLFF	TGTGCCAGCAGCTCCCAGGGGCGGGAAAAACTGTTTTTT
.	TRBJ2-3	16	TRBV7-9	.	CASSGNPGKPTDTQYF	TGTGCCAGCAGCGGGAACCCGGGTAAACCGACAGATACGCAGTATTTT
.	TRBJ2-1	14	TRBV5-1	TRBD2	CASMTGGSYNEQFF	TGCGCCAGCATGACGGGGGGCTCCTACAATGAGCAGTTCTTC
once	TRBJ2-1	17	TRBV11-3	TRBD1	CASSWGTGVSSYNEQFF	TGTGCCAGCAGCTGGGGGACAGGCGTGAGCTCCTACAATGAGCAGTTCTTC
.	TRBJ2-7	15	TRBV5-1	TRBD2	CASSPGTSDYYEQYF	TGCGCCAGCAGCCCAGGGACTAGCGACTACTACGAGCAGTACTTC
.	TRBJ2-2	13	TRBV7-3	.	CASSSDGTGELFF	TGTGCCAGCAGTTCGGACGGAACCGGGGAGCTGTTTTTT
.	TRBJ2-2	18	TRBV13	.	CASSLYHQSLANTGELFF	TGTGCCAGCAGCCTATATCACCAGTCCCTCGCGAACACCGGGGAGCTGTTTTTT
.	TRBJ1-2	14	TRBV5-6	TRBD1	CASSPGTGVFGYTF	TGTGCCAGCAGCCCCGGGACAGGGGTTTTTGGCTACACCTTC
.	TRBJ2-3	14	TRBV29-1	TRBD2	CSVVKLAVVGTQYF	TGCAGCGTTGTGAAACTAGCGGTGGTAGGTACGCAGTATTTT
.	TRBJ2-3	15	TRBV27	.	CASTKIAASTDTQYF	TGTGCCAGCACCAAGATAGCGGCCTCCACAGATACGCAGTATTTT
.	TRBJ2-1	16	TRBV11-2	TRBD2	CASSFATGGSYNEQFF	TGTGCCAGCAGCTTCGCGACGGGGGGCTCCTACAATGAGCAGTTCTTC
.	TRBJ1-2	13	TRBV7-9	.	CASSLQGSTGYTF	TGTGCCAGCAGCTTACAGGGGTCTACCGGCTACACCTTC
.	TRBJ1-1	13	TRBV4-1	.	CASSQDRSVEAFF	TGCGCCAGCAGCCAAGATAGATCGGTTGAAGCTTTCTTT
.	TRBJ1-6	14	TRBV9	.	CASTLTKDNSPLHF	TGTGCCAGCACCCTGACAAAGGACAATTCACCCCTCCACTTT